This TCR beta chain was captured in a study of response to subunit inactivated influenza vaccine (dated by TCRdb to the late 2010s). In the study overall: To follow how T cells responded to a trivalent subunit inactivated influenza vaccine, the researchers relied on deep quantitative profiling of the T cell receptor repertoire. What the authors observed across the whole study: According to the authors, only a limited number of new T cells may be recruited by each seasonal influenza vaccination.

Library prep was done by RT-PCR. The data were produced on an Illumina HiSeq 2500. The raw public reads went through TCRdb reprocessing: fastp at Q25, MiXCR clone calling, in-frame beta chains kept. Each CDR3 protein gets just one entry, which takes the most common genes and DNA from the rows behind it. The sample table shows about 540,000 distinct CDR3 sequences, and roughly 23% are seen once. The top ten constitute under 3.5% of the sample. A note on this clonotype: The target of this receptor is not known. No base quality values were provided; no much bigger clone lies one nucleotide off.

The CDR3 spans 13 residues, from the cysteine through the phenylalanine. The CDR3 DNA has 39 bases and is translated from base 1. The junction shows trimming of 4 bases on V and 7 bases on J, plus 10 bases between the germline ends. The germline V gene (reference sequence) specifies LGHDT as CDR1 and YNNKEL as CDR2. These same data were also listed under a study on T cells expressing NK-cell markers. The second study also describes: TCR beta cDNA libraries were made by 5'RACE template switching that added a universal primer site and unique molecular identifiers. Under ten donors provided sorted CD3+CD56+NKG2C+, CD3+CD56+NKG2C- and CD3+CD56-NKG2C+ T-cell subsets, whose TCR beta-chain repertoires were profiled. Among the eight sequenced donors, only one was HCMV-seronegative, while the other seven were HCMV-seropositive. In several experiments an anti-gammadeltaTCR antibody was added to restrict sorting to alphabetaTCR-expressing T cells. In six donors, the dominant CD3+CD56+NKG2C+ clonotypes were found to rank among the top 10 CD8+ clonotypes and to make up 1.0-7.0% of CD8+ T cells. Those dominant clonotypes were again the most abundant among CD3+CD56-NKG2C+ cells in a handful of donors, at roughly 25-65%. Whether the expanded NKG2C-expressing T cell clones were specific for HCMV antigens remained unclear. The eight sequenced donors were randomly selected healthy volunteers, three men and five women. A commercial ELISA kit detecting HCMV-specific IgG in serum was used to determine HCMV serostatus. Peripheral blood mononuclear cells were isolated from blood by Ficoll density gradient centrifugation. Using Miltenyi isolation kits, CD4+ and CD8+ T cells were isolated from PBMC through magnetic immunoseparation. cDNA synthesis was primed from the TCR beta constant segment and was followed by two successive PCR amplification steps. Sequencing of the libraries produced 2 x 150 bp reads on Illumina HiSeq 2000/2500, MiSeq or NextSeq. MIGEC was used to demultiplex reads and group reads by UMI, and MiTCR was used to assemble and quantify clonotypes. Only TCR cDNA sequences supported by at least two reads were kept to exclude erroneous sequences. The tcR package was used for downstream repertoire analysis, with clonotypes matched between fractions based on CDR3 nucleotide sequence plus V segment. VDJmatch was used to annotate antigen specificity against VDJdb, with one amino acid substitution allowed in CDR3.

The source material was CD4+ T cells sorted from PBMCs, sampled about 12 days after vaccination. This TCR was recovered from a man over 45 who received an inactivated influenza vaccine. Donor details come from another sample of the same person, matched by shared clones. The rearranged chain carries TRBV3-1 and TRBJ1-4; the D segment cannot be called with confidence. The CDR3 here reads CASSLGGSEKLFF. The nucleotide sequence is given as TGTGCCAGCAGCCTGGGCGGATCTGAAAAACTGTTTTTT.